This T cell receptor (beta chain) was recorded in a study of cytomegalovirus exposure and HLA in healthy donors. Study-level findings and limits: Among CMV-associated TCR beta chains, most appeared HLA-restricted in a later analysis. V- and J-gene trimming of TCR beta was linked (in a later analysis) to a missense DCLRE1C variant. Per a prior analysis, the majority of TCR beta V segments were productive roughly 90% or roughly 30% of the time.

The PCR ran on 60 Vbeta and 13 Jbeta primers. TCRdb's table, derived via immunoSEQ multiplex PCR, lists solely in-frame clones and lacks some. Of about 130,000 clones listed, 76% were seen once; the top ten hold roughly 1.8%. Per germline, CDR1 MNHEY and CDR2 SVGAGI. The CDR3 is made up of 14 amino acids. After removal of 6 bases from V and 7 bases from J, the junction contained 9 bases not matched to a gene. In regard to this clone: Its antigen remains unidentified. This sample also contains other DNA sequences that code for the same CDR3.

This clonotype was obtained from a female donor in good health and CMV-seropositive. Sequencing was performed on PBMCs. The rearrangement uses TRBV6-5 and TRBJ2-1; 7 bases are a match to TRBD1. The CDR3 nucleotides are TGTGCCAGCAGCGACAGGGATATCTATAATGAGCAGTTCTTC. It yields the protein CASSDRDIYNEQFF.